These 14 T cell receptor beta chains came from one sample sequenced in a study of blood T cells in healthy people across ages. Combining a sample-barcoded 5' primer with a J-beta primer mix, a second PCR ran for roughly 7 to 11 cycles. In TCRdb, the 5' RACE reads were re-called with MiXCR into one record per CDR3 protein. The sample yields over 600,000 distinct CDR3 sequences, about 21% seen once. The sequencing input was blood. The source of these receptors is a man between 65 and 85 years old in good health.

V is TRBV20-1 and J is TRBJ2-5; 7 positions match TRBD2. CDR1 and CDR2 from the germline V gene are DFQATT and SNEGSKA (reference sequence). The J segment lost 4 bases and the V segment lost 0 bases, leaving 11 bases of the junction unmatched. The CDR3 contains 16 residues. The CDR3 here is CSARDPRTGGPETQYF. In DNA, the CDR3 is TGCAGTGCTAGAGATCCCAGGACGGGAGGCCCAGAGACCCAGTACTTC.

The chain carries TRBV5-1 and TRBJ2-5; 9 bases are a match to TRBD1. The CDR3 extends over 15 amino acids. The germline V gene encodes CDR1 SGHRS and CDR2 YFSETQ. V lost 3 bases to trimming and J lost 6 bases; unmatched junction nucleotides: 9. CDR3 nucleotide sequence: TGCGCCAGCAGCTATGCACAGGGGGCGCAGAAGACCCAGTACTTC. Residues: CASSYAQGAQKTQYF.

V usage is TRBV5-1 and J usage is TRBJ2-1; D is ambiguous. The V end lost 0 bases, the J end lost 3 bases, and 4 bases lay between the germline ends. This CDR3 region has 13 residues. From germline, CDR1 is SGHRS and CDR2 YFSETQ. CDR3 sequence (DNA): TGCGCCAGCAGCTTGGTGCTCTACAATGAGCAGTTCTTC. Amino acid sequence: CASSLVLYNEQFF.

The V and J genes are TRBV7-2 and TRBJ2-1, with 11 bases fitting TRBD2. Germline CDR1 is SGHTA and CDR2 is FQGNSA. The CDR3 sequence is 16 residues long. V was pared by 4 bases and J by 2 bases, with 4 bases of the junction left unmatched. Here the CDR3 DNA reads TGTGCCAGCAGCTCAGCTAGCGGGAGGCCCTACAATGAGCAGTTCTTC. Protein sequence: CASSSASGRPYNEQFF.

This clonotype occurred many times. CDR3 nucleotides: TGCAGCGTAGCAGACGGTTACAGCTCCTACAATGAGCAGTTCTTC. It yields the protein CSVADGYSSYNEQFF. V gene TRBV29-1 combines with J gene TRBJ2-1, with D hard to call. Germline V lookup: CDR1 SQVTM, CDR2 ANQGSEA. The CDR3 contains 15 residues. Between the trimmed V and J ends, which lost 6 bases and 0 bases, there was a span of 15 bases.

CDR3 amino acids: CSASGETDNEQFF. The CDR3 DNA sequence: TGCAGTGCTTCGGGGGAGACAGACAATGAGCAGTTCTTC. The gene calls are TRBV20-1 and TRBJ2-7; the D gene is possibly TRBD2 (6 bases). The better agreement between TRBJ2-1 and the DNA end casts doubt on the J call. The CDR3 contains 13 residues. Per germline, CDR1 DFQATT and CDR2 SNEGSKA (reference sequence).

This clonotype was observed a few times. V is TRBV12-3 or TRBV12-4 and J is TRBJ1-2; D might be TRBD1 (6 bases). V was clipped by 6 bases and J by 5 bases, with 10 bases between them. The CDR3 has 12 amino acids. The CDR3 bases are TGTGCCAGCAGCACTCAGGGGTATGGCTACACCTTC. Amino acids: CASSTQGYGYTF.

The V call is TRBV7-9, the J call TRBJ1-2; no definite D call. CDR3 size: 16 residues. V was clipped by 5 bases and J by 3 bases, with 19 bases between them. The germline gives CDR1 SEHNR, CDR2 FQNEAQ (reference sequence). This CDR3 reads CASSPKESGGHYGYTF. The CDR3 nucleotides read TGTGCCAGCAGCCCGAAAGAATCAGGAGGGCACTATGGCTACACCTTC.

In its sample, this clonotype was seen a few times. The rearrangement uses TRBV7-2 and TRBJ2-1; 7 bases map to TRBD2. Germline CDR1 reads SGHTA; CDR2 reads FQGNSA. This CDR3 is built from 16 residues. The V gene end was trimmed by 1 base and the J gene end by 9 bases; junction bases not matched to a gene: 12. The CDR3 loop is CASSLVVGLLSSEQFF. The DNA of the CDR3 is TGTGCCAGCAGCTTAGTGGTGGGACTACTATCCAGTGAGCAGTTCTTC.

This clonotype was found a few times. This chain uses TRBV5-1 with TRBJ2-4; a possible D gene is TRBD2 (5 bases). The CDR3 is 13 amino acids. Deletions cut 0 bases from V and 7 bases from J, with 8 bases between. Germline-derived CDR1 and CDR2 are SGHRS and YFSETQ. CDR3 residues: CASSLGGSNIQYF. The CDR3 DNA sequence: TGCGCCAGCAGCTTGGGAGGGAGTAACATTCAGTACTTC. The full variable domain, its missing parts supplied by reference TRBV5-1 and TRBJ2-4, is KAGVTQTPRYLIKTRGQQVTLSCSPISGHRSVSWYQQTPGQGLQFLFEYFSETQRNKGNFPGRFSGRQFSNSRSEMNVSTLELGDSALYLCASSLGGSNIQYFGAGTRLSVL.

On this clonotype itself: This may come from a read error, since a much larger clone is one base off. This sequence joins TRBV10-3 and TRBJ2-5; D not certain. This CDR3 has 11 residues. Germline CDR1 ENHRY, CDR2 SYGVKD. Trimming removed 3 bases at V and 3 bases at J, with 2 bases between. CDR3 in DNA: TGTGCCATCAGTGAAAAAGAGACCCAGTACTTC. This sequence encodes CAISEKETQYF.

This chain joins TRBV5-5 and TRBJ2-2; D is unclear. V dropped 0 bases and J dropped 7 bases, with 13 bases sitting between them. CDR3 size: 15 residues. Germline CDR1 is SGHKS and CDR2 is YYEKEE (reference sequence). The CDR3 region has the DNA TGTGCCAGCAGCTTGGCCGTAAACGATATCGGGGAGCTGTTTTTT. Protein product: CASSLAVNDIGELFF.

The sample holds a few counts of this clonotype. The chain recombines TRBV12-3 or TRBV12-4 with TRBJ2-1; D unclear. Trimming took off 5 bases at V and 4 bases at J, with 15 bases between the two ends. The CDR3 length is 15 residues. CDR3 protein: CASSGARNNYNEQFF. CDR3 bases: TGTGCCAGCAGTGGAGCTAGAAACAATTACAATGAGCAGTTCTTC.

The CDR3 DNA reads as TGTGCCAGCAGGCGGGAGATTGGCCAAGAGACCCAGTACTTC. It encodes CASRREIGQETQYF. This sequence joins TRBV11-2 and TRBJ2-5; 7 positions agree with TRBD2. This CDR3 comprises 14 residues. CDR1 and CDR2 (germline): SGHAT, FQNNGV. With 6 bases clipped from V and 1 base from J, the junction kept 5 bases outside the gene matches.